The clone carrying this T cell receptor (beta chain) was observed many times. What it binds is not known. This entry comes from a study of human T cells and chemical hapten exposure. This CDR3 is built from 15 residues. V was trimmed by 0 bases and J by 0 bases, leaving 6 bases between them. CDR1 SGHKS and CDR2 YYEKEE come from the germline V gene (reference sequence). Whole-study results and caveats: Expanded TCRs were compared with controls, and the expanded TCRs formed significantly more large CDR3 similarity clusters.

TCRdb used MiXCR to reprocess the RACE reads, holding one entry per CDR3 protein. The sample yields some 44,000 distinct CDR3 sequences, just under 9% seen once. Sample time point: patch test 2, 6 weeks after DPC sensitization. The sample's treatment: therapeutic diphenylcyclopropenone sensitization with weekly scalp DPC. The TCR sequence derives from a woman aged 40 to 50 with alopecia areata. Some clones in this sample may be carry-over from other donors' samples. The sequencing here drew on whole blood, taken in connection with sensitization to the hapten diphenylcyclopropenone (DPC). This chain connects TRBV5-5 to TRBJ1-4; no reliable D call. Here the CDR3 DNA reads TGTGCCAGCAGCTTGGGCGCAGCAACTAATGAAAAACTGTTTTTT. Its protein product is CASSLGAATNEKLFF.